The sequence of this T cell receptor (beta chain) was determined in a study of vaccination effects on CD4 cells after COVID-19. The ViraFEST assay expanded antigen-specific CD4+ T cells with viral peptide pools before sequencing. CD4+ T cell isolation took place after more than eight days of culture. All study participants received two doses of BNT162b2 or mRNA-1273 vaccine. The assay was immunoSEQ multiplex PCR, and TCRdb's table has in-frame clones only and misses some. The repertoire includes 65,000 to 75,000 clones, 74% of them detected once, and around 1.5% sits in the top ten. In its sample, this clone was seen a few times. Its antigen is unidentified. This specimen was CD4+ T cells from PBMCs cultured with HCoV-229E spike peptides, taken after COVID-19 vaccination. The sequence was obtained from a human donor who received a COVID-19 vaccine.

CDR3 amino acids: CASSYLMGELFF. CDR3 DNA sequence: TGTGCCAGCAGCTATTTGATGGGGGAGCTGTTTTTT. The chain employs TRBV3-1 (or the pseudogene TRBV3-2) and TRBJ2-2, with no clear D. Germline CDR1 and CDR2: LGHDT and YNNKEL (reference sequence). The CDR3 is 12 amino acids. V lost 5 bases, J lost 8 bases, and 9 bases lay in between.